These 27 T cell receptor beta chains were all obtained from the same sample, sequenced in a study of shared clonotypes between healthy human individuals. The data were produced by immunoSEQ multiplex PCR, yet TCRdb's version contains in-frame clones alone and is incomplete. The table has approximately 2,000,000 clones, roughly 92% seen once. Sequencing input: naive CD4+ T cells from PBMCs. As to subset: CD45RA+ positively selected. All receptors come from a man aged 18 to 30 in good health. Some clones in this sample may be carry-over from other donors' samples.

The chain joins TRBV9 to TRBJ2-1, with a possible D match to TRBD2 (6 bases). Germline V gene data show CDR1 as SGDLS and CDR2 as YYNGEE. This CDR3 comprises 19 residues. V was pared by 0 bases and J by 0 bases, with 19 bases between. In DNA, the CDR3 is TGTGCCAGCAGCGTAGTCGGGACTCCACCCCTCCCCTCCTACAATGAGCAGTTCTTC. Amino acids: CASSVVGTPPLPSYNEQFF. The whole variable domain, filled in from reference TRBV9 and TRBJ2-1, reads DSGVTQTPKHLITATGQRVTLRCSPRSGDLSVYWYQQSLDQGLQFLIQYYNGEERAKGNILERFSAQQFPDLHSELNLSSLELGDSALYFCASSVVGTPPLPSYNEQFFGPGTRLTVL.

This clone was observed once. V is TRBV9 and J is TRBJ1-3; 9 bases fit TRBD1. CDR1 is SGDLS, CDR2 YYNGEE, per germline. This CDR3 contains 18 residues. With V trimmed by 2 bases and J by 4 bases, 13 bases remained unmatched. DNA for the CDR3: TGTGCCAGCAGCGTGGATACAGGGGGCTCTCTGAAAGGAAACACCATATATTTT. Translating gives CASSVDTGGSLKGNTIYF.

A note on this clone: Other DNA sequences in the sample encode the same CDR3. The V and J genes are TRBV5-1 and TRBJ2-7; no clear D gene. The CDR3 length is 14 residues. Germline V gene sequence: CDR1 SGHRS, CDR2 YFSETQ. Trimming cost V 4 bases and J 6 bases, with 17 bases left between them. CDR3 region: CASSPDGRNGEQYF. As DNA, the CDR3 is TGCGCCAGCAGCCCAGATGGTAGAAACGGCGAGCAGTACTTC.

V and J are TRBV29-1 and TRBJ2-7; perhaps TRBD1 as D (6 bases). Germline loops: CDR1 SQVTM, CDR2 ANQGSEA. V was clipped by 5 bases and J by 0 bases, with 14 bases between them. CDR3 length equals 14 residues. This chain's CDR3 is CSVRGQQDSYEQYF. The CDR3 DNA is TGCAGCGTTCGAGGACAGCAAGACTCCTACGAGCAGTACTTC.

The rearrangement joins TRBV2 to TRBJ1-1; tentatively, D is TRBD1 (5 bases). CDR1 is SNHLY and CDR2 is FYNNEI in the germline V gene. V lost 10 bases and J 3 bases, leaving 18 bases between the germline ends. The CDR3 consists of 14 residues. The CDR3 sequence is CATTQQDWDTEAFF. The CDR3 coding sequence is TGTGCCACTACTCAACAGGACTGGGACACTGAAGCTTTCTTT.

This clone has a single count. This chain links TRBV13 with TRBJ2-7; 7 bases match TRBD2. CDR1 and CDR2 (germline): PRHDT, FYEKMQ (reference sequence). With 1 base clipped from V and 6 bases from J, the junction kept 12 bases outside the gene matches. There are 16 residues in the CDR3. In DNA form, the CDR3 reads TGTGCCAGCAGCTTAGCCTCGGGACCATCGGGGGGCGAGCAGTACTTC. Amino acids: CASSLASGPSGGEQYF.

Here the CDR3 DNA reads TGTGCCACCAGCGAGGGAGGGCAGATCTACACTGAAGCTTTCTTT. This encodes CATSEGGQIYTEAFF. The chain carries TRBV15 and TRBJ1-1; D remains ambiguous. The germline V and J ends were trimmed by 5 bases and 3 bases, with 16 bases remaining between them. In germline, CDR1 is LNHNV, CDR2 YYDKDF (reference sequence). The CDR3 is 15 residues long. The full variable domain, in which reference TRBV15 and TRBJ1-1 provide the parts outside the CDR3, is DAMVIQNPRYQVTQFGKPVTLSCSQTLNHNVMYWYQQKSSQAPKLLFHYYDKDFNNEADTPDNFQSRRPNTSFCFLDIRSPGLGDTAMYLCATSEGGQIYTEAFFGQGTRLTVV.

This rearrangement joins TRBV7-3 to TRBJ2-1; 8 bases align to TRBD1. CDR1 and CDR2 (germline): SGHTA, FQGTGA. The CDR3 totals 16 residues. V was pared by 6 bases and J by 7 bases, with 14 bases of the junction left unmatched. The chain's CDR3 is CASSRRVGQGLNEQFF. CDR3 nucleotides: TGTGCCAGCAGTCGCCGCGTAGGACAGGGCCTTAATGAGCAGTTCTTC.

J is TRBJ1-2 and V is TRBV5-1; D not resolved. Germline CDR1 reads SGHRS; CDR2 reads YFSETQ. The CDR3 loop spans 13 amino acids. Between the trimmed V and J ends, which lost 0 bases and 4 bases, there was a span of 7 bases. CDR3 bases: TGCGCCAGCAGCTTGGACCTTACCTATGGCTACACCTTC. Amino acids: CASSLDLTYGYTF. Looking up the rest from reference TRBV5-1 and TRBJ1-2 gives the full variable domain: KAGVTQTPRYLIKTRGQQVTLSCSPISGHRSVSWYQQTPGQGLQFLFEYFSETQRNKGNFPGRFSGRQFSNSRSEMNVSTLELGDSALYLCASSLDLTYGYTFGSGTRLTVV.

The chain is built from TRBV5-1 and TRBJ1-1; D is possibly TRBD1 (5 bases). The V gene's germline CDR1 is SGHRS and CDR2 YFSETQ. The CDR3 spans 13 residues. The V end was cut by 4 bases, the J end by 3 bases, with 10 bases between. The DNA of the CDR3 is TGCGCCAGCAGCGGTGGGGGAGACACTGAAGCTTTCTTT. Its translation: CASSGGGDTEAFF.

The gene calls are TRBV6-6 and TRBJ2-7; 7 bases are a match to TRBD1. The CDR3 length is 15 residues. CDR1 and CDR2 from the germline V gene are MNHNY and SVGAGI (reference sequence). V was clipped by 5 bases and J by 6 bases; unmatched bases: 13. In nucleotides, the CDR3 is TGTGCCAGCAGTCAGACAGGGCCCGAGGTATCCGAGCAGTACTTC. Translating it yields CASSQTGPEVSEQYF.

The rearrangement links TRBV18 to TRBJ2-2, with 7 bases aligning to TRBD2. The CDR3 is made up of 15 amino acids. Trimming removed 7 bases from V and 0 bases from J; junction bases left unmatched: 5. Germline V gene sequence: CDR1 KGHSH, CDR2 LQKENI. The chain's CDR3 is CASCPGTTNTGELFF. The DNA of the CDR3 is TGTGCCAGCTGCCCCGGGACTACGAACACCGGGGAGCTGTTTTTT.

CDR3: CATGGGGAIYEQYF. CDR3 DNA sequence: TGCGCCACTGGGGGAGGAGGTGCCATATACGAGCAGTACTTC. The chain joins TRBV10-1 to TRBJ2-7; D is possibly TRBD2 (6 bases). The germline V gene encodes CDR1 WNHNN and CDR2 SYGVQD (reference sequence). V lost 10 bases and J 4 bases, leaving 20 bases between the germline ends. There are 14 residues in the CDR3.

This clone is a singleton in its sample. The CDR3 spells CASSYDGRALTDTQYF. In DNA form, the CDR3 reads TGTGCCAGCAGCTATGATGGGCGGGCTCTCACAGATACGCAGTATTTT. This chain uses TRBV9 with TRBJ2-3, with a possible D match to TRBD2 (5 bases). The CDR3 has 16 residues. Trimming removed 4 bases at V and 2 bases at J, with 17 bases between. Per the germline V gene, CDR1 is SGDLS and CDR2 is YYNGEE.

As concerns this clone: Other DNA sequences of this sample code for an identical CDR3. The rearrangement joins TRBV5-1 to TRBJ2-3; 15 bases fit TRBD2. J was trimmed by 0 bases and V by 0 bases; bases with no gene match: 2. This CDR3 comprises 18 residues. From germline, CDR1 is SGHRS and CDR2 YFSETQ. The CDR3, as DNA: TGCGCCAGCAGCTTGGGCGGACTAGCGGGAGGGAGCACAGATACGCAGTATTTT. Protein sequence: CASSLGGLAGGSTDTQYF.

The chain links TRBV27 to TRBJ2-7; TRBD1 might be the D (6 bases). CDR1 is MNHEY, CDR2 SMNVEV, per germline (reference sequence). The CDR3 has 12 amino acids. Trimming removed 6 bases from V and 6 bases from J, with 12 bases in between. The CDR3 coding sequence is TGTGCCAGCAGACACAGGGTCGGCGAGCAGTACTTC. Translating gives CASRHRVGEQYF.

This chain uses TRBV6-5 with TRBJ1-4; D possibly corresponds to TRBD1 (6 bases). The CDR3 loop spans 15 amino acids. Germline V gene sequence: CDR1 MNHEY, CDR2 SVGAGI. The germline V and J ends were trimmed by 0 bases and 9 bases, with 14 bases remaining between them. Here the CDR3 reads CASSYSGGDGKKLFF. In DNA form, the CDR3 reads TGTGCCAGCAGTTACTCGGGGGGCGATGGGAAAAAACTGTTTTTT.

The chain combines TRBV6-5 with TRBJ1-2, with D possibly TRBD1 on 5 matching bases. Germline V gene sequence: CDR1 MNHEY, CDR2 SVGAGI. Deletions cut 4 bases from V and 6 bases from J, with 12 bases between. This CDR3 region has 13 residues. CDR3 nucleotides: TGTGCCAGCAGTTCCCGGGCAGGGAATGGCTACACCTTC. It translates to CASSSRAGNGYTF.

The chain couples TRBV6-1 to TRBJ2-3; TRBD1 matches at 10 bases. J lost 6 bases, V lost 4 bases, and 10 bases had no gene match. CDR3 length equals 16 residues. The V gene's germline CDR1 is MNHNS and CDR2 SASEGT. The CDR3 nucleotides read TGTGCCAGCAGTGGGGGACAGGGGTACAATGAGGATACGCAGTATTTT. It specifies CASSGGQGYNEDTQYF.

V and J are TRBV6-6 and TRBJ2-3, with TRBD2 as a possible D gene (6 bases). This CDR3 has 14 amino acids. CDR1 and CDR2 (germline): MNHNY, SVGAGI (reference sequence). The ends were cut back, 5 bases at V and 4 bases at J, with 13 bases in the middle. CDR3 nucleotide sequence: TGTGCCAGCAGTCCCCCTGGCGGGGCAGATACGCAGTATTTT. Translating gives CASSPPGGADTQYF.

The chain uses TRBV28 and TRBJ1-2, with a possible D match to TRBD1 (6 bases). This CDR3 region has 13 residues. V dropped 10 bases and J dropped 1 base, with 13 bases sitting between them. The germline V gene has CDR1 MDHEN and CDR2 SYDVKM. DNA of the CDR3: TGTGCCACAACCCCAGGGGTTAACTATGGCTACACCTTC. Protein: CATTPGVNYGYTF.

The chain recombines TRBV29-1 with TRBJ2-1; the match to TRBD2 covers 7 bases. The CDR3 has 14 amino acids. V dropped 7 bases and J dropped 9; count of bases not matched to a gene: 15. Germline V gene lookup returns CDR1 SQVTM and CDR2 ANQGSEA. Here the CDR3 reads CSASLALAGGEQFF. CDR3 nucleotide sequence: TGCAGCGCATCACTAGCGCTAGCAGGCGGTGAGCAGTTCTTC.

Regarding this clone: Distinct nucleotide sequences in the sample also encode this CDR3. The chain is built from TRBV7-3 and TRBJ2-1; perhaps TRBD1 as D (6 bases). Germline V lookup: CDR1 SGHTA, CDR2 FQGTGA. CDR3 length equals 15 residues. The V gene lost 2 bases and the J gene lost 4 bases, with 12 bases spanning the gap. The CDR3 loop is CASSLSGRGYNEQFF. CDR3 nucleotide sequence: TGTGCCAGCAGCTTATCAGGAAGGGGGTACAATGAGCAGTTCTTC. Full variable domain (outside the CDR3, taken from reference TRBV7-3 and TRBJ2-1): GAGVSQTPSNKVTEKGKYVELRCDPISGHTALYWYRQSLGQGPEFLIYFQGTGAADDSGLPNDRFFAVRPEGSVSTLKIQRTERGDSAVYLCASSLSGRGYNEQFFGPGTRLTVL.

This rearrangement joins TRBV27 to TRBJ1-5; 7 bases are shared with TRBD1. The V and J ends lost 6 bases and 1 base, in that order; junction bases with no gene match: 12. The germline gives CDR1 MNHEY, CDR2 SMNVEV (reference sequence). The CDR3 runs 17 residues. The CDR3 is CASRRPATGLSNQPQHF. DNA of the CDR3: TGTGCCAGCAGGCGCCCCGCGACAGGGCTGAGCAATCAGCCCCAGCATTTT.

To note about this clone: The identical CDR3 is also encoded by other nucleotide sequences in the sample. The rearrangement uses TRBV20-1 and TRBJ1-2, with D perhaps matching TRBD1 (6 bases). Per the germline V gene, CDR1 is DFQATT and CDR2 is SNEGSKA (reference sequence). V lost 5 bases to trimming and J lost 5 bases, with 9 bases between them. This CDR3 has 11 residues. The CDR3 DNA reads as TGCAGTGCTGCCCAGGGGTATGGCTACACCTTC. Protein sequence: CSAAQGYGYTF.

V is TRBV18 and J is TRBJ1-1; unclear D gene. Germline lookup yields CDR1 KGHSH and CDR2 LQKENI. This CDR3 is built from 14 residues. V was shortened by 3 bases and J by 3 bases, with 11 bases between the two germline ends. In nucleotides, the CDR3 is TGTGCCAGCTCACCCAACCAGGAATACACTGAAGCTTTCTTT. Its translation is CASSPNQEYTEAFF.

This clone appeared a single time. In DNA form, the CDR3 reads TGTGCCAGCAGCCGGCGGGACAGGGACTACAATGAGCAGTTCTTC. Amino acid sequence: CASSRRDRDYNEQFF. The V call is TRBV28, the J call TRBJ2-1, with 9 bases aligning to TRBD1. V lost 6 bases and J lost 3; bases outside the gene matches: 6. Germline values: CDR1 MDHEN, CDR2 SYDVKM. The CDR3 has 15 amino acids.